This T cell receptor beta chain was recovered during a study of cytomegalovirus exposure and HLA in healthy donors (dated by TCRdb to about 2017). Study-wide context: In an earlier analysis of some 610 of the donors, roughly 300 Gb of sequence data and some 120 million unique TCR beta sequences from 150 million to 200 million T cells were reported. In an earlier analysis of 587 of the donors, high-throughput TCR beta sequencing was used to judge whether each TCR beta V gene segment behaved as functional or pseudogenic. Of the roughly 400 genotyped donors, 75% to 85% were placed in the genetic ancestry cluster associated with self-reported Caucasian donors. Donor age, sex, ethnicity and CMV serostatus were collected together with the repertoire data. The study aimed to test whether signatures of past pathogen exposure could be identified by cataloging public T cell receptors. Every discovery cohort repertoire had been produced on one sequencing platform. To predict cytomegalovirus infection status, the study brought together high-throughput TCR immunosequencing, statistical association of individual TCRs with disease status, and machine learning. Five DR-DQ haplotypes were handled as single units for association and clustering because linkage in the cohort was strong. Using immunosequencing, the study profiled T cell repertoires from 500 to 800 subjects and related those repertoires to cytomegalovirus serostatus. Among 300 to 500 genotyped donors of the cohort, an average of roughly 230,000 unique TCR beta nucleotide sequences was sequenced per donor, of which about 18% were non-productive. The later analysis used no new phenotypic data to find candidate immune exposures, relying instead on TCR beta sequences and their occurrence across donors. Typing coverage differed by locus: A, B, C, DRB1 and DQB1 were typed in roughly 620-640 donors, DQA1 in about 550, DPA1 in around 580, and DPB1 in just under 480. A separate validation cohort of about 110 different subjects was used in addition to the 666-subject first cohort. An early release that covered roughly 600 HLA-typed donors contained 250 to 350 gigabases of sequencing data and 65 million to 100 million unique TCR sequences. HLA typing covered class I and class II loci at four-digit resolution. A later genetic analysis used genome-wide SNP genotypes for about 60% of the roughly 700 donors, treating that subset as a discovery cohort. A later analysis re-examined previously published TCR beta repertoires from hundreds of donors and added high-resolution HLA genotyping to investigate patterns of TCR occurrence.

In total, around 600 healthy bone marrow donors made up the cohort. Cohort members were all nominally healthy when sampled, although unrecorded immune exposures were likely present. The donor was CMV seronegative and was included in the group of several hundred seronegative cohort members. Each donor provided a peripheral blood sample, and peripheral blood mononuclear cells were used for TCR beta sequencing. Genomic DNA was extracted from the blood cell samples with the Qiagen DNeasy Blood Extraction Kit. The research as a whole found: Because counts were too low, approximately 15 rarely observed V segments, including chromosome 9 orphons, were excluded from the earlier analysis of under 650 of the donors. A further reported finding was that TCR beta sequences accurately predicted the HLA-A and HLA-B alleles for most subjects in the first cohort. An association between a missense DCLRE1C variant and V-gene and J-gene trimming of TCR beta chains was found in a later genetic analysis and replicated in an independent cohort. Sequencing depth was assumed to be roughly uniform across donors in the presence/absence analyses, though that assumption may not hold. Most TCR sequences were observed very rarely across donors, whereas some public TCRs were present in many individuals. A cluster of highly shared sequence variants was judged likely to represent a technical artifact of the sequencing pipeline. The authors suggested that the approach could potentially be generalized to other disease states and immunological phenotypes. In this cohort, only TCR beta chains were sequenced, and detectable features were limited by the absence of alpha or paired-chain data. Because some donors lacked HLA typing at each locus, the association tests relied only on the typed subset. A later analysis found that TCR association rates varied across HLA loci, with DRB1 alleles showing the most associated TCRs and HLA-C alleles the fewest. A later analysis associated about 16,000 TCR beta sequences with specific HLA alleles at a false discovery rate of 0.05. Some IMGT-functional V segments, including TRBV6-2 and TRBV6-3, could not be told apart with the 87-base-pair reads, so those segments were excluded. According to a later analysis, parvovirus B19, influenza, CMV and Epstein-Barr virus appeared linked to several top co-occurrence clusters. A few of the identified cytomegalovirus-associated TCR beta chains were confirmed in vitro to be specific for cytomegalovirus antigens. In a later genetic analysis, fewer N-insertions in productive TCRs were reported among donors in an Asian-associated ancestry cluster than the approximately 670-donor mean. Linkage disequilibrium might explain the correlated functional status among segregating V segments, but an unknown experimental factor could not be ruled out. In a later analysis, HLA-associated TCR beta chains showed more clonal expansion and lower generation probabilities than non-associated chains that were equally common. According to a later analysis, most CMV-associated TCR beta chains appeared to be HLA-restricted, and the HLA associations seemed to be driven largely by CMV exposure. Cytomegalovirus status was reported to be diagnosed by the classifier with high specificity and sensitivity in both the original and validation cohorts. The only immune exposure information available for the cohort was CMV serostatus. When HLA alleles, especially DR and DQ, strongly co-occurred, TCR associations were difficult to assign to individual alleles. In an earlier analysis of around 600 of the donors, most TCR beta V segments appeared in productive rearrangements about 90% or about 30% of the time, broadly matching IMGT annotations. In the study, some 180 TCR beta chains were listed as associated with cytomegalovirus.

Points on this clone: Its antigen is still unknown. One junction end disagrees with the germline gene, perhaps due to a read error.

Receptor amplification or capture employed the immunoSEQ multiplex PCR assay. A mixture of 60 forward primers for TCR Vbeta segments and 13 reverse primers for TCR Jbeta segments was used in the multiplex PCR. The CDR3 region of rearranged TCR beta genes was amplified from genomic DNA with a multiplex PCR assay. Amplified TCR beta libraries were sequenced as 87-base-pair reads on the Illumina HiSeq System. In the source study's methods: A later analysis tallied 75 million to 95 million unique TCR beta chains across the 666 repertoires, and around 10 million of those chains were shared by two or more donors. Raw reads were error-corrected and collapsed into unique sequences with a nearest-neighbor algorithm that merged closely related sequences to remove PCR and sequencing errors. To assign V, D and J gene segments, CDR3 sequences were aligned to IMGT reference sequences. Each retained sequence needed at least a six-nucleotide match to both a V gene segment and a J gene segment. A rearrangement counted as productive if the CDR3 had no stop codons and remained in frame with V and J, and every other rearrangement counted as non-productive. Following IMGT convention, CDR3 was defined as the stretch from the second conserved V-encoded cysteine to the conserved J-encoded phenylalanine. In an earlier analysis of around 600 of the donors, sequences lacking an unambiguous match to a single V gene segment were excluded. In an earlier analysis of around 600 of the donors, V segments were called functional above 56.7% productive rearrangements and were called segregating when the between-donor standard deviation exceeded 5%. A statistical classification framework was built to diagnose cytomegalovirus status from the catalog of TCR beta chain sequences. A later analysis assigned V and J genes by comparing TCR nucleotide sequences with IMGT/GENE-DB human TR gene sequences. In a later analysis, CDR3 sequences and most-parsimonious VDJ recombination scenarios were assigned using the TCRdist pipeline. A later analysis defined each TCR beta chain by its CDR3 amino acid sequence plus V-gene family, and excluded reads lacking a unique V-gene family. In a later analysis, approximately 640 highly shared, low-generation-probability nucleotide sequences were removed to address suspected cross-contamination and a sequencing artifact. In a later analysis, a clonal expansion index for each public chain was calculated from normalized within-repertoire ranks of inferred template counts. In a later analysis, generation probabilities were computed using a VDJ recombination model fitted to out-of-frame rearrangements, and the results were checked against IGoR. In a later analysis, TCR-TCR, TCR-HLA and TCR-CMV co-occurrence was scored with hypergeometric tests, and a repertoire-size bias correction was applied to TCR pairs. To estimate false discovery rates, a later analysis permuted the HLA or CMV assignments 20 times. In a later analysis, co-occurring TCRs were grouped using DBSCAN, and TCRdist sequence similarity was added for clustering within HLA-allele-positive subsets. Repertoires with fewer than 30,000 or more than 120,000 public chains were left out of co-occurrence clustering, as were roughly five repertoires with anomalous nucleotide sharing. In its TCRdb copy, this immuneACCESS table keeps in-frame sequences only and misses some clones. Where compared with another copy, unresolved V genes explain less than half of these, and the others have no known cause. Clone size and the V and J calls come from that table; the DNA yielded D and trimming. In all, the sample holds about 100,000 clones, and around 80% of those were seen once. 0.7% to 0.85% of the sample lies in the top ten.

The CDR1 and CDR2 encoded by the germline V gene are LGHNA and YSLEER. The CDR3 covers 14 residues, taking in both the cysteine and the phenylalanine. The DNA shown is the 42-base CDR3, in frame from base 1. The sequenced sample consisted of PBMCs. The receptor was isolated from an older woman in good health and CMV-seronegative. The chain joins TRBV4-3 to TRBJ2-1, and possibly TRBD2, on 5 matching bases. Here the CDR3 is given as CVSSQVLSDNEQFF. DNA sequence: TGCGTCAGCAGCCAAGTCCTTAGCGATAATGAGCAGTTCTTC.